The sequence of this T cell receptor (beta chain) was determined in a study of blood T cells in healthy people across ages. A second PCR of about 6 to 11 cycles used a sample-barcoded 5' primer and a J-beta primer mix. TCRdb independently ran MiXCR on the 5' RACE reads; one entry per CDR3 protein. The table includes 650,000 to 800,000 distinct CDR3 sequences, 40% to 50% detected once. The CDR3 extends over 14 amino acids. The germline CDR1 and CDR2 sequences are MDHEN and SYDVKM. The sequence came from a man aged 55 to 69 in good health. Specimen: blood. This chain joins TRBV28 and TRBJ2-3; D unclear. As DNA, the CDR3 is TGTGCGGTTCGCCGCCAAACAAGCACAGATACGCAGTATTTT. Protein: CAVRRQTSTDTQYF.